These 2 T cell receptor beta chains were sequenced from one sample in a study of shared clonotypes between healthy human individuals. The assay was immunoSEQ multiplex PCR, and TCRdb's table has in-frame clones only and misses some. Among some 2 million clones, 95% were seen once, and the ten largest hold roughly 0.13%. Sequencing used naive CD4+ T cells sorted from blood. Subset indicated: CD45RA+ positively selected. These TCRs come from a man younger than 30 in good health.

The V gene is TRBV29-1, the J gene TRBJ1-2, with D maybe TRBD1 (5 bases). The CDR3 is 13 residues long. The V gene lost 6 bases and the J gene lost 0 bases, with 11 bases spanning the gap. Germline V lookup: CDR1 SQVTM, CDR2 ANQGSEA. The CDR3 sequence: CSVMDKANYGYTF. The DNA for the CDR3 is TGCAGCGTGATGGACAAAGCTAACTATGGCTACACCTTC. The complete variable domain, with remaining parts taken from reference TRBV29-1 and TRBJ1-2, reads SAVISQKPSRDICQRGTSLTIQCQVDSQVTMMFWYRQQPGQSLTLIATANQGSEATYESGFVIDKFPISRPNLTFSTLTVSNMSPEDSSIYLCSVMDKANYGYTFGSGTRLTVV.

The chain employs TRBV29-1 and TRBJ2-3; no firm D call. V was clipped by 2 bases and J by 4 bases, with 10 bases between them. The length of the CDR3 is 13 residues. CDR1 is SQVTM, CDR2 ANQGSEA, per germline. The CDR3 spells CSVENRLADTQYF. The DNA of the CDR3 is TGCAGCGTTGAAAATCGGCTCGCAGATACGCAGTATTTT.